This T cell receptor beta chain was found in a study of blood T cell repertoires in COVID-19. Germline V CDR1 and CDR2: DFQATT, SNEGSKA (reference sequence). V shed 3 bases, J shed 3 bases, and the junction held 11 bases outside the gene matches. This CDR3 contains 16 residues. The repertoire was sequenced with immunoSEQ multiplex PCR; TCRdb's copy has only in-frame clones and lacks some. The data show fewer than 350,000 clones, with about nine tenths seen just once and approximately 1% held by the top ten. This TCR was sampled from a woman aged 25-40 years who had been exposed to COVID-19. The sample consisted of PBMCs or T cells enriched from blood (not recorded which). The rearrangement joins TRBV20-1 to TRBJ1-5, with 7 positions matching TRBD1. CDR3 residues: CSASASFGTDNQPQHF. Written as DNA, the CDR3 is TGCAGTGCTAGTGCGTCTTTCGGGACAGACAATCAGCCCCAGCATTTT.